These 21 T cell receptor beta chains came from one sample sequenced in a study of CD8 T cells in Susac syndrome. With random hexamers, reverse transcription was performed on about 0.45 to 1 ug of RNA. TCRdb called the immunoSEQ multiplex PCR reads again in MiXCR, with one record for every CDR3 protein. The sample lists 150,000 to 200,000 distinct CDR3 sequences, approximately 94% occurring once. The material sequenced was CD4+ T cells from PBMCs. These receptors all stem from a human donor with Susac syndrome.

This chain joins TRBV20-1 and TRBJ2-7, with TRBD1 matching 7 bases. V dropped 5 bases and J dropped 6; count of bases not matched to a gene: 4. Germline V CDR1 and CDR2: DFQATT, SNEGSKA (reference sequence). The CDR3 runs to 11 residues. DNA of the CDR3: TGCAGTGCTCTACAGGGGAGCGAGCAGTACTTC. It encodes CSALQGSEQYF.

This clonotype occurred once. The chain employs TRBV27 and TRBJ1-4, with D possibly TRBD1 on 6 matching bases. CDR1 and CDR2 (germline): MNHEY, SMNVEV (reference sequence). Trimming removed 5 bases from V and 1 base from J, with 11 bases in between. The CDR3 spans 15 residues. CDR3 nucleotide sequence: TGTGCCAGCAGTCTAGGGGGTCGAACTAATGAAAAACTGTTTTTT. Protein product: CASSLGGRTNEKLFF.

The CDR3 coding sequence is TGTGCCATCGGGGGGGGAGGGTTTGTGAACACTGAAGCTTTCTTT. Its protein is CAIGGGGFVNTEAFF. The chain uses TRBV10-3 and TRBJ1-1; TRBD1 might be the D (5 bases). From germline, CDR1 is ENHRY and CDR2 SYGVKD. CDR3 length: 15 amino acids. V lost 8 bases, J lost 0 bases, and 16 bases lay in between.

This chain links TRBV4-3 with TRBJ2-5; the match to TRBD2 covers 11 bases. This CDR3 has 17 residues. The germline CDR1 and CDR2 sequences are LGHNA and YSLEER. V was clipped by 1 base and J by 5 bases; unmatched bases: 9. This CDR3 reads CASSQVGASGGSETQYF. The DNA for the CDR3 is TGCGCCAGCAGCCAAGTGGGGGCTAGCGGGGGGTCGGAGACCCAGTACTTC.

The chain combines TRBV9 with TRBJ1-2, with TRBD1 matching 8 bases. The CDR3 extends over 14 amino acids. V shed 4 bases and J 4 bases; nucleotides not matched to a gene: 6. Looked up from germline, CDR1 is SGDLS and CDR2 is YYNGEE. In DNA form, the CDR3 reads TGTGCCAGCAGCCAAGGACAGGGTTCCTATGGCTACACCTTC. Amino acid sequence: CASSQGQGSYGYTF.

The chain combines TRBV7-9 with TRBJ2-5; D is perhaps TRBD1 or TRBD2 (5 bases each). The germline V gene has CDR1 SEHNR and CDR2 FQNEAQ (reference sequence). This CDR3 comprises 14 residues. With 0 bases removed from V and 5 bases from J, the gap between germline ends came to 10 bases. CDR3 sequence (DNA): TGTGCCAGCAGCTTAGCGATGGGACGGGAGACCCAGTACTTC. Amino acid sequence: CASSLAMGRETQYF. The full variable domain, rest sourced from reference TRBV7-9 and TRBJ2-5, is DTGVSQNPRHKITKRGQNVTFRCDPISEHNRLYWYRQTLGQGPEFLTYFQNEAQLEKSRLLSDRFSAERPKGSFSTLEIQRTEQGDSAMYLCASSLAMGRETQYFGPGTRLLVL.

The CDR3 coding sequence is TGTGCCTGGAGTGGGGGGTTGGGCTACACCTTC. Amino acid sequence: CAWSGGLGYTF. The chain links TRBV30 to TRBJ1-2, with a tentative D call TRBD1 (5 bases). The CDR3 consists of 11 residues. Trimming left V 1 base short and J 8 bases short, with 8 bases between. CDR1 GTSNPN and CDR2 SVGIG come from the germline V gene (reference sequence).

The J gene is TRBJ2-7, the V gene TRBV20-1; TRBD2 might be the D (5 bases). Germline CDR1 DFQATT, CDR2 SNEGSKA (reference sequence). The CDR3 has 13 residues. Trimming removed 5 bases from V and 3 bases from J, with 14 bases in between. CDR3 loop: CSAPPPGSYEQYF. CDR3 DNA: TGCAGTGCTCCTCCGCCGGGGAGCTACGAGCAGTACTTC.

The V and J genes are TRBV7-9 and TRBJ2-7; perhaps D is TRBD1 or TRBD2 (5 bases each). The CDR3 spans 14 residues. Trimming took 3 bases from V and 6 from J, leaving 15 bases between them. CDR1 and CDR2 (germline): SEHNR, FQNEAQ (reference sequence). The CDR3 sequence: CASSFGTYGGEQYF. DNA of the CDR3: TGTGCCAGCAGCTTCGGGACCTACGGAGGCGAGCAGTACTTC. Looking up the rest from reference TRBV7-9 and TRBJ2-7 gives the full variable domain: DTGVSQNPRHKITKRGQNVTFRCDPISEHNRLYWYRQTLGQGPEFLTYFQNEAQLEKSRLLSDRFSAERPKGSFSTLEIQRTEQGDSAMYLCASSFGTYGGEQYFGPGTRLTVT.

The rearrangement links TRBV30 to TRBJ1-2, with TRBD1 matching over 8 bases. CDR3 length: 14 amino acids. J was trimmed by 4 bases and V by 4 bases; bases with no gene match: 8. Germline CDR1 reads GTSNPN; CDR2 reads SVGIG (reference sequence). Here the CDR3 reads CAWTTGQDLYGYTF. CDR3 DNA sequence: TGTGCCTGGACAACGGGACAGGACCTCTATGGCTACACCTTC.

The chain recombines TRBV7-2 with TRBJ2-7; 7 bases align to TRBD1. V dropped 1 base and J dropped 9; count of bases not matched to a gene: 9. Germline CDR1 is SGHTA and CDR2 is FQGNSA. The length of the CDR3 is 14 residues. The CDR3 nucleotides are TGTGCCAGCAGCTTAGACAGGGGATTTGAACGGCAGTACTTC. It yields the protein CASSLDRGFERQYF.

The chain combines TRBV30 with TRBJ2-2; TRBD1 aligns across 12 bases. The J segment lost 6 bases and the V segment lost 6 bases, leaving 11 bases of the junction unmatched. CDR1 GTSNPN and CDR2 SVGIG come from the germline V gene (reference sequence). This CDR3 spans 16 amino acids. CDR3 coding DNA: TGTGCCTGCTTCCTTGGGACAGGGGGCGCACCCGGGGAGCTGTTTTTT. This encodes CACFLGTGGAPGELFF.

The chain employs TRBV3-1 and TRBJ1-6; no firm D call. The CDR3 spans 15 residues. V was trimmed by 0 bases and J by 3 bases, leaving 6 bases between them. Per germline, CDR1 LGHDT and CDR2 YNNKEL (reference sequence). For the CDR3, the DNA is TGTGCCAGCAGCCAAGATCTCAACTATAATTCACCCCTCCACTTT. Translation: CASSQDLNYNSPLHF.

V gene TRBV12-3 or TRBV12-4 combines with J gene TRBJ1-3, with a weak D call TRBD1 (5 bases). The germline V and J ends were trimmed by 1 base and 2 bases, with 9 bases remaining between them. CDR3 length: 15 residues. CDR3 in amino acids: CASSLVGTAGNTIYF. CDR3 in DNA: TGTGCCAGCAGTTTAGTCGGGACGGCTGGAAACACCATATATTTT.

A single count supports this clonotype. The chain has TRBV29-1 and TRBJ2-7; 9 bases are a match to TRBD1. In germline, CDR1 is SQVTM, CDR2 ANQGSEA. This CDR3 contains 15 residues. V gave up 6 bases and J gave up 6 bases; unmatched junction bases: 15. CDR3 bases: TGCAGCGTCACAAACAGGGGGCATTTGAGACCCGAGCAGTACTTC. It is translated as CSVTNRGHLRPEQYF.

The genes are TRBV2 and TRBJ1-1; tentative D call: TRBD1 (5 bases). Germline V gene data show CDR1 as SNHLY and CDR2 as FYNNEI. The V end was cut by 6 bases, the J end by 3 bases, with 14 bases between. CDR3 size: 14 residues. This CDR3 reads CASRVGVGDTEAFF. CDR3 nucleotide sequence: TGTGCCAGCAGGGTAGGGGTGGGGGACACTGAAGCTTTCTTT.

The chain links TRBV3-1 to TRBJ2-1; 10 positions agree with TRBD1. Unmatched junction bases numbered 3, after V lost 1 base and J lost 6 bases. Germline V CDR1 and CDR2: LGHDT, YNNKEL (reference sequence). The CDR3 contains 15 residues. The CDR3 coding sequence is TGTGCCAGCAGCCAAGGGACAGGGGGGACCAATGAGCAGTTCTTC. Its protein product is CASSQGTGGTNEQFF.

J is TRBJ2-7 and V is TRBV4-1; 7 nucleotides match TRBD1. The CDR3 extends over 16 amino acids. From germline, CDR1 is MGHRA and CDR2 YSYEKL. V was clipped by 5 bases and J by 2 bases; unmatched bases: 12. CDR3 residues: CASSETATGIPYEQYF. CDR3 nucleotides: TGCGCCAGCAGCGAGACGGCGACAGGGATTCCCTACGAGCAGTACTTC.

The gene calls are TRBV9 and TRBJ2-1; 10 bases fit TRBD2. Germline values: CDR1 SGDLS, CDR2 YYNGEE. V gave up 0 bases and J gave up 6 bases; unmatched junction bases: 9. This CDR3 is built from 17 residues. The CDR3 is CASSVAPSGGAINEQFF. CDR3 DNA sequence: TGTGCCAGCAGCGTAGCACCGAGCGGGGGGGCTATCAATGAGCAGTTCTTC.

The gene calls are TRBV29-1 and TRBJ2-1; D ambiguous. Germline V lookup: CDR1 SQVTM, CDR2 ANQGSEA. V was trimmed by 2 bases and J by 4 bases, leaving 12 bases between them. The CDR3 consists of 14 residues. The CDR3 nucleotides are TGCAGCGTTGAAACAGTTGCAGGATACAATGAGCAGTTCTTC. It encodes CSVETVAGYNEQFF.

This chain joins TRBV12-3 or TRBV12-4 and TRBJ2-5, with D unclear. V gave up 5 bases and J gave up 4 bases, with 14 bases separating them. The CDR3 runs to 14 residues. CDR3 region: CASSPFVPGETQYF. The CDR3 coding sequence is TGTGCCAGCAGTCCTTTCGTACCAGGAGAGACCCAGTACTTC.